This T cell receptor beta chain appears in the sequencing data of a study of cytomegalovirus exposure and HLA in healthy donors. Study results and limitations: Listed as cytomegalovirus-associated were 150 to 200 TCR beta chains.

For this clone: Its antigen remains unidentified.

Nominal health characterized the donors when sampled, though unrecorded immune exposures were likely. The primer mix had 60 Vbeta and 13 Jbeta primers. The method was immunoSEQ multiplex PCR; TCRdb's version includes in-frame clones alone and lacks a portion of them. In the table there are over 70,000 clones, around 69% of which are singletons. The germline V gene has CDR1 SGHNT and CDR2 YENEEA. Trimming removed 1 base at V and 4 bases at J, with 5 bases between. CDR3 size: 12 residues. The chain combines TRBV11-3 with TRBJ2-7; D not resolved. Sequenced input: PBMCs. This TCR was recovered from a human donor in good health. Here the CDR3 DNA reads TGTGCCAGCAGCTTAGTCGGGTACGAGCAGTACTTC. Encoded protein: CASSLVGYEQYF. The full variable domain, its missing parts supplied by reference TRBV11-3 and TRBJ2-7, is EAGVVQSPRYKIIEKKQPVAFWCNPISGHNTLYWYLQNLGQGPELLIRYENEEAVDDSQLPKDRFSAERLKGVDSTLKIQPAELGDSAVYLCASSLVGYEQYFGPGTRLTVT.